The 9 T cell receptor beta chains below come from one sample, sequenced in a study of T cell changes during pregnancy in multiple sclerosis. Sequenced by immunoSEQ multiplex PCR; TCRdb stores in-frame clones only, minus some. This sample yields over 45,000 clones, of which approximately 90% are seen a single time; under 2% belongs to the top ten. This sample comprised peripheral blood, obtained after pregnancy. The receptors originated from a female donor with multiple sclerosis, enrolled in a pregnancy study.

The chain uses TRBV6-1 and TRBJ2-5; no clear D gene. V dropped 1 base and J dropped 4 bases, with 13 bases sitting between them. Germline lookup yields CDR1 MNHNS and CDR2 SASEGT. The CDR3 runs to 15 residues. This chain's CDR3 is CASSEDGLTAETQYF. Here the CDR3 DNA reads TGTGCCAGCAGTGAAGACGGCCTCACAGCAGAGACCCAGTACTTC.

The chain joins TRBV18 to TRBJ1-1; D uncertain. The V end was cut by 2 bases, the J end by 0 bases, with 10 bases between. The CDR3 covers 15 residues. CDR1 is KGHSH, CDR2 LQKENI, per germline. The CDR3 DNA reads TGTGCCAGCTCACCAACCGTAGAGCTGAACACTGAAGCTTTCTTT. The encoded protein is CASSPTVELNTEAFF.

V usage is TRBV4-3 and J usage is TRBJ2-3; D is perhaps TRBD2 (6 bases). The CDR3 spans 15 residues. V lost 2 bases, J lost 4 bases, and 13 bases lay in between. Per the germline V gene, CDR1 is LGHNA and CDR2 is YSLEER. CDR3 in amino acids: CASSQPGEGPDTQYF. The CDR3 DNA reads TGCGCCAGCAGCCAACCGGGGGAAGGCCCAGATACGCAGTATTTT.

This CDR3 reads CASSFGLEETQYF. The CDR3 region has the DNA TGTGCCAGCAGCTTTGGACTGGAAGAGACCCAGTACTTC. V usage is TRBV7-2 and J usage is TRBJ2-5; the D gene is possibly TRBD2 (5 bases). The CDR3 totals 13 residues. Looked up from germline, CDR1 is SGHTA and CDR2 is FQGNSA. Trimming took 3 bases from V and 3 from J, leaving 8 bases between them. Based on the CDR3 plus reference TRBV7-2 and TRBJ2-5, the full variable domain is GAGVSQSPSNKVTEKGKDVELRCDPISGHTALYWYRQSLGQGLEFLIYFQGNSAPDKSGLPSDRFSAERTGGSVSTLTIQRTQQEDSAVYLCASSFGLEETQYFGPGTRLLVL.

The chain combines TRBV6-4 with TRBJ2-3, with D tentatively TRBD1 (5 bases). Germline CDR1 and CDR2: MRHNA and SNTAGT. Trimming took 5 bases from V and 5 from J, leaving 14 bases between them. The CDR3 sequence is 14 residues long. CDR3 region: CASSQRGPQDTQYF. CDR3 sequence (DNA): TGTGCCAGCAGTCAAAGGGGCCCGCAAGATACGCAGTATTTT.

The chain carries TRBV7-2 and TRBJ2-7, with no clear D. Trimming stripped 0 bases from V and 0 bases from J, with 9 bases between. The CDR3 is made up of 15 amino acids. Germline CDR1 reads SGHTA; CDR2 reads FQGNSA. This CDR3 reads CASSLAHSYSYEQYF. In DNA, the CDR3 is TGTGCCAGCAGCTTAGCCCACTCCTACTCCTACGAGCAGTACTTC.

The V and J genes are TRBV6-6 and TRBJ1-4; D is possibly TRBD1 (5 bases). Trimming stripped 6 bases from V and 12 bases from J, with 14 bases between. The CDR3 length is 12 residues. Per germline, CDR1 MNHNY and CDR2 SVGAGI (reference sequence). The CDR3 nucleotides are TGTGCCAGCAGACCCGGACCGGGGGAACTGTTTTTT. Its protein is CASRPGPGELFF.

This clone was seen just once. The genes are TRBV5-1 and TRBJ1-1; D perhaps matches TRBD1 (6 bases). From germline, CDR1 is SGHRS and CDR2 YFSETQ. CDR3 length: 15 amino acids. V lost 4 bases, J lost 1 base, and 14 bases lay in between. CDR3 in amino acids: CASSAHQGKNTEAFF. The DNA of the CDR3 is TGCGCCAGCAGCGCGCATCAGGGGAAGAACACTGAAGCTTTCTTT.

J is TRBJ2-7 and V is TRBV7-9; D is possibly TRBD2 (5 bases). V shed 1 base and J shed 2 bases, with 12 bases lying between them. The CDR3 has 15 residues. From germline, CDR1 is SEHNR and CDR2 FQNEAQ (reference sequence). CDR3 protein: CASSLVSSHTYEQYF. CDR3 coding DNA: TGTGCCAGCAGCTTAGTGTCTAGCCACACCTACGAGCAGTACTTC.